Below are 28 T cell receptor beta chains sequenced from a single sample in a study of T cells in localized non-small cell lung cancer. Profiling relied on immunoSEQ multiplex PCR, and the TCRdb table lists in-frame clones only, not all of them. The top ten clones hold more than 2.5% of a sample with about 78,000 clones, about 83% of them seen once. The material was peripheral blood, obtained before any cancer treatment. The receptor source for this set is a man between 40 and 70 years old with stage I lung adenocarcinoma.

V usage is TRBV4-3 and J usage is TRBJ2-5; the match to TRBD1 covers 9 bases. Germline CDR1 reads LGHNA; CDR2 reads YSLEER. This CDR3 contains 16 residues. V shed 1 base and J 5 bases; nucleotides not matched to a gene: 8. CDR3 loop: CASSQVLGTGWETQYF. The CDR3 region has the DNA TGCGCCAGCAGCCAAGTCTTAGGGACAGGGTGGGAGACCCAGTACTTC.

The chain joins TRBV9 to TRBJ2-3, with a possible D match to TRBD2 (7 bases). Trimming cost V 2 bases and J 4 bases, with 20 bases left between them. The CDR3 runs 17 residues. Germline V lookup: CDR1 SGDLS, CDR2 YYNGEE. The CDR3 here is CASSVRAGASSPDTQYF. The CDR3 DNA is TGTGCCAGCAGCGTTCGGGCGGGGGCGAGCAGCCCAGATACGCAGTATTTT.

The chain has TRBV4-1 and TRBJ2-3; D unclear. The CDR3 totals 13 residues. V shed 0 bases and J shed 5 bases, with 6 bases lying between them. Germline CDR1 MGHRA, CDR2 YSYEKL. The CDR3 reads CASSQDPGDTQYF. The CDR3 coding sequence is TGCGCCAGCAGCCAAGATCCGGGAGATACGCAGTATTTT.

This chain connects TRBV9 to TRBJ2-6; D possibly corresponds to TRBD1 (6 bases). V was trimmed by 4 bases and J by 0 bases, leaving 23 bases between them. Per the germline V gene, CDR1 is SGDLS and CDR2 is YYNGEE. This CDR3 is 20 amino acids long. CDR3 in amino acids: CASSKGRGQRDSSGANVLTF. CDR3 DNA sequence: TGTGCCAGCAGCAAAGGCCGCGGACAGAGGGATTCCTCTGGGGCCAACGTCCTGACTTTC.

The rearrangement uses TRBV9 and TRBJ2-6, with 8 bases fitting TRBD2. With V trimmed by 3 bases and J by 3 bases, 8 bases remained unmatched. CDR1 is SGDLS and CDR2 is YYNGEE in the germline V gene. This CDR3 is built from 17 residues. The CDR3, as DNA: TGTGCCAGCAGCGAGGACCCGGGAGGGGGTGGGGCCAACGTCCTGACTTTC. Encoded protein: CASSEDPGGGGANVLTF.

DNA for the CDR3: TGTGCCAGCAGTTTCCAGGTGGACTACGAGCAGTACTTC. Its protein product is CASSFQVDYEQYF. The chain uses TRBV27 and TRBJ2-7; D is uncertain. Germline loops: CDR1 MNHEY, CDR2 SMNVEV (reference sequence). CDR3 size: 13 residues. Trimming stripped 3 bases from V and 3 bases from J, with 9 bases between.

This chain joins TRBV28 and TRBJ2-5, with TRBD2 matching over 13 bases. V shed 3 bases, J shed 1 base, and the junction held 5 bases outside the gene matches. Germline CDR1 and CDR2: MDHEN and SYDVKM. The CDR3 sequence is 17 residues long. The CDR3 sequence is CASSLAGLAGRQETQYF. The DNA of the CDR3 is TGTGCCAGCAGTTTGGCGGGACTAGCGGGACGCCAAGAGACCCAGTACTTC. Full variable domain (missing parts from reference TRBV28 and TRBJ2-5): DVKVTQSSRYLVKRTGEKVFLECVQDMDHENMFWYRQDPGLGLRLIYFSYDVKMKEKGDIPEGYSVSREKKERFSLILESASTNQTSMYLCASSLAGLAGRQETQYFGPGTRLLVL.

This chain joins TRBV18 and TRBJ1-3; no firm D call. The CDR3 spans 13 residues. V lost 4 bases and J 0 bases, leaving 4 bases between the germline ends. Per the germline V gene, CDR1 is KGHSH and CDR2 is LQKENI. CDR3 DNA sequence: TGTGCCAGCTCACTTTCCTCTGGAAACACCATATATTTT. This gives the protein CASSLSSGNTIYF.

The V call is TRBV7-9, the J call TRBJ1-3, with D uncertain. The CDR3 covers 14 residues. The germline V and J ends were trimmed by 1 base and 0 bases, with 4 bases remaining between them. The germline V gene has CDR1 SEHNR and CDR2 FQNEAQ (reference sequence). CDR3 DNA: TGTGCCAGCAGCTTAGTGGCCTCTGGAAACACCATATATTTT. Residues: CASSLVASGNTIYF.

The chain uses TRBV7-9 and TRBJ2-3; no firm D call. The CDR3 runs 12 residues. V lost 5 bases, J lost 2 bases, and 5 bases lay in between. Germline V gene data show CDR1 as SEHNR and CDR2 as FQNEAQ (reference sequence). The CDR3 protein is CASSTHTDTQYF. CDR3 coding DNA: TGTGCCAGCAGCACTCACACAGATACGCAGTATTTT.

This chain's CDR3 is CASGGGARLETQYF. The CDR3 DNA sequence: TGTGCTAGTGGTGGGGGGGCTCGTTTGGAGACCCAGTACTTC. The gene calls are TRBV12-5 and TRBJ2-5, with TRBD2 as a possible D gene (7 bases). Looked up from germline, CDR1 is LGHNT and CDR2 is FRNRAP. The V gene lost 5 bases and the J gene lost 5 bases, with 15 bases spanning the gap. This CDR3 has 14 residues.

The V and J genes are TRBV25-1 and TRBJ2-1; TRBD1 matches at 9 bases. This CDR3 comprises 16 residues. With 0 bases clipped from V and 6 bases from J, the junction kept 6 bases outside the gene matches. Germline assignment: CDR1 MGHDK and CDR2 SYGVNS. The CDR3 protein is CASSEYGTGYSNEQFF. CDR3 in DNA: TGTGCCAGCAGTGAATACGGGACAGGGTATTCCAATGAGCAGTTCTTC.

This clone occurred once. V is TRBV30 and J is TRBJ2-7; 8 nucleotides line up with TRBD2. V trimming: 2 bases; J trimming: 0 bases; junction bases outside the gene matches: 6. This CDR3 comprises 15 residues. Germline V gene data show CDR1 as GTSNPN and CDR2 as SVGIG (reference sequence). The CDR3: CAWSLTSGPSYEQYF. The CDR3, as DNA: TGTGCCTGGAGTCTTACTAGCGGACCCTCCTACGAGCAGTACTTC.

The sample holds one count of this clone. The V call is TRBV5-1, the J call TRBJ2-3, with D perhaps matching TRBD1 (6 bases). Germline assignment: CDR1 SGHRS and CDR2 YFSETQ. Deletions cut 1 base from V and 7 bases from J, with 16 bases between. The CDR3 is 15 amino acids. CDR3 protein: CASSLSTGARYTQYF. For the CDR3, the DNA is TGCGCCAGCAGCTTGTCGACAGGCGCCAGGTATACGCAGTATTTT.

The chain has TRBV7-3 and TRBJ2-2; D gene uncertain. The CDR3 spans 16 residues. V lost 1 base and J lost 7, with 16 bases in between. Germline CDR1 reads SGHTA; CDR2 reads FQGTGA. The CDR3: CASSLNGLLSGGELFF. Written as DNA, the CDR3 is TGTGCCAGCAGCTTAAACGGCCTTCTATCTGGCGGGGAGCTGTTTTTT.

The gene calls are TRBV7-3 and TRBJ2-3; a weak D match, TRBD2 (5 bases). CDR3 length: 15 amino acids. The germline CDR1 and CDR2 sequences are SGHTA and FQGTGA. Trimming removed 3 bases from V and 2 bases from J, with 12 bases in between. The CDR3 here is CASSFYGEITDTQYF. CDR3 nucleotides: TGTGCCAGCAGCTTTTACGGGGAGATCACAGATACGCAGTATTTT.

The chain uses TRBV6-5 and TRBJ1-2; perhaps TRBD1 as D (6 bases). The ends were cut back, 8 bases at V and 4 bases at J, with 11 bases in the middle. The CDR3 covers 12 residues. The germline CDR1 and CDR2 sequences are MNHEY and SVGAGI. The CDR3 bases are TGTGCCAGCCTGACGACAGGCTATGGCTACACCTTC. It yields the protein CASLTTGYGYTF.

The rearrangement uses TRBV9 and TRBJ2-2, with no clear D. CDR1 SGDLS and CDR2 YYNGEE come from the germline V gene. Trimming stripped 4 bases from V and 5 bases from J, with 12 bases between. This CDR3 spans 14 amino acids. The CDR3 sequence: CASSPQLSTGELFF. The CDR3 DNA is TGTGCCAGCAGCCCACAACTATCGACCGGGGAGCTGTTTTTT.

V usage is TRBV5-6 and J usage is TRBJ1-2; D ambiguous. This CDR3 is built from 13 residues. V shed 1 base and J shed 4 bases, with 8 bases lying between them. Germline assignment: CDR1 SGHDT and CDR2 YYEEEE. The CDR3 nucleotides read TGTGCCAGCAGCTTGACAGAGTTCTATGGCTACACCTTC. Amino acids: CASSLTEFYGYTF.

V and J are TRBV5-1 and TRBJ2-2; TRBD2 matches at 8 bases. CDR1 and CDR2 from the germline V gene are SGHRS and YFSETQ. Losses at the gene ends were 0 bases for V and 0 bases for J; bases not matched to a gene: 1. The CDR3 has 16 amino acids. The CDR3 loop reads CASSLVSGANTGELFF. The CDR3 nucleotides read TGCGCCAGCAGCTTGGTTAGCGGGGCGAACACCGGGGAGCTGTTTTTT.

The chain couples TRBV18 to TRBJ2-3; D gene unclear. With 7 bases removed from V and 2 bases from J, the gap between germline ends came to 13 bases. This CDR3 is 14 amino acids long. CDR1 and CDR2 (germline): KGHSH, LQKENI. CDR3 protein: CASLKDSSTDTQYF. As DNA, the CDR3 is TGTGCCAGCTTAAAAGACTCGTCCACAGATACGCAGTATTTT.

The CDR3 region has the DNA TGTGCCAGTAGTATAGAACCCAGGGACTCACCCCTCCACTTT. As protein: CASSIEPRDSPLHF. This sequence joins TRBV19 and TRBJ1-6, with D perhaps matching TRBD1 (5 bases). Trimming took 0 bases from V and 10 from J, leaving 10 bases between them. This CDR3 comprises 14 residues. From germline, CDR1 is LNHDA and CDR2 SQIVND (reference sequence). Filled out from reference TRBV19 and TRBJ1-6, the complete variable domain reads DGGITQSPKYLFRKEGQNVTLSCEQNLNHDAMYWYRQDPGQGLRLIYYSQIVNDFQKGDIAEGYSVSREKKESFPLTVTSAQKNPTAFYLCASSIEPRDSPLHFGNGTRLTVT.

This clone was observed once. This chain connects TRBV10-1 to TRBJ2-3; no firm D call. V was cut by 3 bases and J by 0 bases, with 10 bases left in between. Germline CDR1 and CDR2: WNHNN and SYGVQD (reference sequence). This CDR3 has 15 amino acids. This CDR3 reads CASSETGTSTDTQYF. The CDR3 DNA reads TGCGCCAGCAGTGAAACGGGTACTAGCACAGATACGCAGTATTTT.

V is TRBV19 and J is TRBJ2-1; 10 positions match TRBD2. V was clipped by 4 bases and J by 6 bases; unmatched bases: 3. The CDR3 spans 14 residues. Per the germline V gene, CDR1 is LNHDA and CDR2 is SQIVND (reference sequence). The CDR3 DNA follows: TGTGCCAGTAGTAGGCCTAGCGGGGGCAATGAGCAGTTCTTC. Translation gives CASSRPSGGNEQFF.

CDR3 region: CASSSASAGEGYTF. For the CDR3, the DNA is TGTGCCAGCAGCTCGGCTTCGGCAGGGGAAGGCTACACCTTC. The rearrangement joins TRBV5-4 to TRBJ1-2, with D possibly being TRBD1 (6 bases). Germline V gene sequence: CDR1 SGHNT, CDR2 YYREEE (reference sequence). This CDR3 is built from 14 residues. The V and J ends lost 3 bases and 8 bases respectively, with 17 bases between them.

DNA of the CDR3: TGTGCCAGCAGCTTAGGGCTAGCGAGCACAGATACGCAGTATTTT. Translated, it gives CASSLGLASTDTQYF. The chain has TRBV11-1 and TRBJ2-3; TRBD2 is a possible D gene (6 bases). The CDR3 is made up of 15 amino acids. Germline V gene sequence: CDR1 SGHAT, CDR2 FQDESV (reference sequence). Trimming cost V 1 base and J 0 bases, with 8 bases left between them.

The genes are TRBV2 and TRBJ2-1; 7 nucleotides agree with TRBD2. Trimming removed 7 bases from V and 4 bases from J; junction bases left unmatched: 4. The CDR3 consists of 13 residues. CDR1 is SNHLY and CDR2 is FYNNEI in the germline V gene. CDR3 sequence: CASTPAGYNEQFF. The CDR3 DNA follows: TGTGCCAGCACACCAGCGGGATACAATGAGCAGTTCTTC.

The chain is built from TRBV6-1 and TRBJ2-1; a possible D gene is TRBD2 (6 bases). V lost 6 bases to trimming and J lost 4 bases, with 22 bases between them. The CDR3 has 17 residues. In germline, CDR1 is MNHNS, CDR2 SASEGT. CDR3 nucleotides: TGTGCCAGCAGCGAACCCCCTTCGGTCGGGAGTTACAATGAGCAGTTCTTC. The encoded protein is CASSEPPSVGSYNEQFF.